Each of the 11 T cell receptor beta chains below was sequenced from the same sample in a study of blood T cell repertoires in COVID-19. Data came from immunoSEQ multiplex PCR; TCRdb stores just in-frame clones and leaves some out. The sample holds 150,000 to 200,000 clones, about 81% seen once. Material: peripheral blood. The source of these receptors is a human donor in a cohort sampled during active COVID-19.

The CDR3, as DNA: TGTGCCAGTAGTATAGGCGCTAACACTGAAGCTTTCTTT. It codes for CASSIGANTEAFF. The V gene is TRBV19, the J gene TRBJ1-1, with D unclear. Germline assignment: CDR1 LNHDA and CDR2 SQIVND (reference sequence). CDR3 length: 13 amino acids. V was shortened by 1 base and J by 2 bases, with 5 bases between the two germline ends.

The chain's CDR3 is CSARQGVTAFF. The CDR3 nucleotides are TGCAGTGCCAGACAGGGGGTAACAGCTTTCTTT. The chain joins TRBV20-1 to TRBJ1-1, with 9 positions matching TRBD1. The junction had 6 bases not matched to a gene; V was cut back by 6 bases and J by 10 bases. Looked up from germline, CDR1 is DFQATT and CDR2 is SNEGSKA (reference sequence). The CDR3 loop spans 11 amino acids.

The chain uses TRBV6-5 and TRBJ2-7, with 9 bases lining up with TRBD1. V dropped 4 bases and J dropped 2; count of bases not matched to a gene: 9. The CDR3 length is 16 residues. Germline CDR1 reads MNHEY; CDR2 reads SVGAGI. The CDR3 DNA sequence: TGTGCCAGCAGTTCCCAAACGACAGGGGGGACCTACGAGCAGTACTTC. Encoded protein: CASSSQTTGGTYEQYF.

The rearrangement links TRBV7-8 to TRBJ2-2; 9 nucleotides align to TRBD1. Per the germline V gene, CDR1 is SGHVS and CDR2 is FQNEAQ. V trimming: 5 bases; J trimming: 5 bases; junction bases outside the gene matches: 6. The CDR3 is 15 amino acids. The CDR3 sequence: CASSEVDRGTGELFF. For the CDR3, the DNA is TGTGCCAGCAGCGAAGTGGACAGGGGTACCGGGGAGCTGTTTTTT.

This chain links TRBV6-5 with TRBJ1-1, with unresolved D. The CDR3 loop spans 11 amino acids. The ends were cut back, 7 bases at V and 8 bases at J, with 11 bases in the middle. CDR1 is MNHEY and CDR2 is SVGAGI in the germline V gene. The CDR3 region has the DNA TGTGCCAGCACCATACTCAGGGAAGCTTTCTTT. This sequence encodes CASTILREAFF.

V and J are TRBV25-1 and TRBJ2-2; D is unresolved. V was shortened by 6 bases and J by 7 bases, with 6 bases between the two germline ends. Germline values: CDR1 MGHDK, CDR2 SYGVNS. This CDR3 has 11 amino acids. The DNA of the CDR3 is TGTGCCAGCAGGTCCATCGGGGAGCTGTTTTTT. Its translation: CASRSIGELFF.

The chain combines TRBV19 with TRBJ2-1; D unclear. CDR3 size: 11 residues. The V gene's germline CDR1 is LNHDA and CDR2 SQIVND (reference sequence). V dropped 3 bases and J dropped 7 bases, with 4 bases sitting between them. CDR3 nucleotides: TGTGCCAGTAGTATCCAGAATGAGCAGTTCTTC. It yields the protein CASSIQNEQFF.

This chain uses TRBV5-1 with TRBJ2-2; TRBD2 aligns across 7 bases. The V segment lost 0 bases and the J segment 5 bases; nucleotides outside the gene matches: 4. This CDR3 has 15 residues. Per the germline V gene, CDR1 is SGHRS and CDR2 is YFSETQ. The CDR3 sequence: CASSLVVAGTGELFF. The CDR3, as DNA: TGCGCCAGCAGCTTGGTGGTAGCGGGTACCGGGGAGCTGTTTTTT.

This chain links TRBV5-1 with TRBJ1-4; D remains unclear. The CDR3 has 13 amino acids. Trimming took off 4 bases at V and 5 bases at J, with 9 bases between the two ends. Looked up from germline, CDR1 is SGHRS and CDR2 is YFSETQ. The CDR3 DNA follows: TGCGCCAGCAGCCTGGGAGCGAATGAAAAACTGTTTTTT. Translation: CASSLGANEKLFF.

The rearrangement joins TRBV24-1 to TRBJ2-2; TRBD1 is a possible D gene (5 bases). V was trimmed by 2 bases and J by 3 bases, leaving 6 bases between them. Germline V lookup: CDR1 KGHDR, CDR2 SFDVKD. This CDR3 is 14 amino acids long. The CDR3 coding sequence is TGTGCCACCAGTGATTACAGGTACACCGGGGAGCTGTTTTTT. It is translated as CATSDYRYTGELFF.

The CDR3 nucleotides read TGTGCCAGCAGCCAAGTTGGGGCGGATGGCTACACCTTC. This translates into CASSQVGADGYTF. The gene calls are TRBV3-1 (or the pseudogene TRBV3-2) and TRBJ1-2, with a tentative D call TRBD1 (5 bases). V was clipped by 1 base and J by 6 bases, with 9 bases between them. Germline values: CDR1 LGHDT, CDR2 YNNKEL (reference sequence). The CDR3 covers 13 residues.